These 30 T cell receptor beta chains came from one sample sequenced in a study of patients and donors after allogeneic stem cell transplantation. MiXCR was run by TCRdb on the RT-PCR reads, yielding one entry per CDR3 protein. The repertoire has hundreds of thousands of distinct CDR3 sequences, roughly 17% of them found once; the top ten carry just over 7%. Sequences were obtained from blood, either unsorted or a sorted T cell fraction (not recorded which). The receptors stem from a human donor who was either an allogeneic HSCT recipient or a stem cell or donor lymphocyte infusion donor (not recorded which). It is not recorded whose cells these are; they may come from a transplant donor.

This clonotype was seen more than once but under ten times. This chain links TRBV18 with TRBJ1-6; unclear D gene. The CDR3 covers 16 residues. Germline CDR1 is KGHSH and CDR2 is LQKENI. The V gene lost 3 bases and the J gene lost 0 bases, with 9 bases spanning the gap. CDR3 in DNA: TGTGCCAGCTCACCTATTGGAAGCTCCTATAATTCACCCCTCCACTTT. Translated, it gives CASSPIGSSYNSPLHF.

This clonotype was seen a handful of times. The CDR3 region is CASSYLGVETQYF. CDR3 bases: TGTGCCAGCAGTTACCTCGGGGTGGAGACCCAGTACTTC. This chain links TRBV6-5 with TRBJ2-5, with D tentatively TRBD2 (5 bases). Trimming stripped 2 bases from V and 5 bases from J, with 9 bases between. The germline gives CDR1 MNHEY, CDR2 SVGAGI. The length of the CDR3 is 13 residues.

The chain links TRBV11-2 to TRBJ1-2; D perhaps matches TRBD1 (5 bases). V was clipped by 3 bases and J by 7 bases, with 9 bases between them. This CDR3 is 12 amino acids long. Germline V CDR1 and CDR2: SGHAT, FQNNGV. The CDR3 DNA is TGTGCCAGCAGCTTTGGAGGGACTGGCTACACCTTC. This gives the protein CASSFGGTGYTF. Full variable domain (rest looked up from reference TRBV11-2 and TRBJ1-2): EAGVAQSPRYKIIEKRQSVAFWCNPISGHATLYWYQQILGQGPKLLIQFQNNGVVDDSQLPKDRFSAERLKGVDSTLKIQPAKLEDSAVYLCASSFGGTGYTFGSGTRLTVV.

The chain recombines TRBV3-1 with TRBJ1-5, with 10 bases fitting TRBD1. This CDR3 contains 16 residues. V lost 4 bases and J lost 2; bases outside the gene matches: 5. CDR1 is LGHDT, CDR2 YNNKEL, per germline (reference sequence). CDR3 protein: CASSRRTGGRNQPQHF. The DNA of the CDR3 is TGTGCCAGCAGCCGTCGGACAGGGGGGCGCAATCAGCCCCAGCATTTT.

This clonotype has only a few counts. The CDR3 is CASSAPLGANTEAFF. As DNA, the CDR3 is TGTGCCAGCAGTGCCCCCCTGGGAGCCAACACTGAAGCTTTCTTT. The gene calls are TRBV6-1 and TRBJ1-1; D gene uncertain. Trimming took 4 bases from V and 2 from J, leaving 14 bases between them. The CDR3 covers 15 residues. The germline gives CDR1 MNHNS, CDR2 SASEGT.

A few counts support this clonotype. The V call is TRBV20-1, the J call TRBJ1-1; D remains unclear. V lost 8 bases to trimming and J lost 6 bases, with 19 bases between them. CDR3 length: 13 amino acids. In germline, CDR1 is DFQATT, CDR2 SNEGSKA (reference sequence). CDR3 loop: CSPFRERFAEAFF. The CDR3 coding sequence is TGCAGTCCATTCCGGGAGAGATTCGCTGAAGCTTTCTTT.

The rearrangement uses TRBV3-1 and TRBJ2-1; D call uncertain. Germline V gene lookup returns CDR1 LGHDT and CDR2 YNNKEL (reference sequence). V lost 5 bases and J 9 bases, leaving 17 bases between the germline ends. This CDR3 is built from 14 residues. The CDR3 region is CASSSLPRQREQFF. As DNA, the CDR3 is TGTGCCAGCAGCTCCCTCCCCCGGCAACGTGAGCAGTTCTTC.

This chain's CDR3 is CSARDRYPGTEQYF. The CDR3 nucleotides are TGCAGTGCTAGAGATCGGTATCCGGGTACCGAGCAGTACTTC. The chain joins TRBV20-1 to TRBJ2-7; D gene uncertain. Trimming removed 0 bases at V and 6 bases at J, with 15 bases between. Looked up from germline, CDR1 is DFQATT and CDR2 is SNEGSKA (reference sequence). This CDR3 is built from 14 residues.

This clonotype was detected ten times or more. The chain links TRBV18 to TRBJ2-3; no firm D call. Per germline, CDR1 KGHSH and CDR2 LQKENI. This CDR3 is 14 amino acids long. Trimming left V 2 bases short and J 4 bases short, with 10 bases between. Here the CDR3 DNA reads TGTGCCAGCTCACCAGCCTTAACCCCAGATACGCAGTATTTT. Its protein product is CASSPALTPDTQYF.

This clonotype came up a few times. V usage is TRBV27 and J usage is TRBJ2-7; D possibly uses TRBD1 or TRBD2 (5 bases each). CDR3 length: 16 amino acids. Germline values: CDR1 MNHEY, CDR2 SMNVEV (reference sequence). V gave up 4 bases and J gave up 0 bases, with 16 bases separating them. CDR3 residues: CASSYLADGTSYEQYF. CDR3 coding DNA: TGTGCCAGCAGTTATCTTGCAGACGGGACCTCCTACGAGCAGTACTTC.

This clonotype was picked up a small number of times. The CDR3 DNA reads as TGTGCCAGCTCACCGACGGGGAGACTAGCAGGATCGTACAATGAGCAGTTCTTC. This translates into CASSPTGRLAGSYNEQFF. The gene calls are TRBV18 and TRBJ2-1; 7 nucleotides align to TRBD2. The ends lost 3 bases at V and 4 bases at J; junction bases unmatched: 15. Germline CDR1 reads KGHSH; CDR2 reads LQKENI. CDR3 size: 18 residues.

This clonotype was observed many times. The chain recombines TRBV7-6 with TRBJ2-3, with 7 bases identical to TRBD2. The V gene's germline CDR1 is SGHVS and CDR2 FNYEAQ. Trimming cost V 7 bases and J 2 bases; bases outside gene matches: 12. The CDR3 covers 16 residues. CDR3 protein: CASKPALAGLTDTQYF. The CDR3 DNA follows: TGTGCCAGCAAGCCCGCCTTAGCGGGTCTCACAGATACGCAGTATTTT.

This clonotype was counted many times. V and J are TRBV3-1 and TRBJ2-1; TRBD1 is a possible D gene (6 bases). V lost 4 bases, J lost 9 bases, and 22 bases lay in between. Germline V gene sequence: CDR1 LGHDT, CDR2 YNNKEL (reference sequence). CDR3 size: 16 residues. The CDR3 sequence is CASSRGLEAGQGEQFF. CDR3 in DNA: TGTGCCAGCAGCCGGGGGCTAGAGGCGGGTCAGGGTGAGCAGTTCTTC.

This clonotype was found many times. V is TRBV5-1 and J is TRBJ2-7; D gene unclear. Per the germline V gene, CDR1 is SGHRS and CDR2 is YFSETQ. V was trimmed by 3 bases and J by 7 bases, leaving 14 bases between them. This CDR3 has 13 residues. The CDR3 bases are TGCGCCAGCAGCTCCTGGTCGATGGGAGAGCAGTACTTC. Its translation: CASSSWSMGEQYF.

This rearrangement joins TRBV7-2 to TRBJ2-1; D call uncertain. V was clipped by 5 bases and J by 0 bases, with 14 bases between them. Per the germline V gene, CDR1 is SGHTA and CDR2 is FQGNSA. The CDR3 is 16 amino acids. The CDR3 bases are TGTGCCAGCAGCCCTCAGGCCCTACCCTCCTACAATGAGCAGTTCTTC. This encodes CASSPQALPSYNEQFF.

This clonotype was counted many times. V gene TRBV18 combines with J gene TRBJ2-7; D gene unclear. Trimming removed 3 bases from V and 0 bases from J, with 12 bases in between. CDR1 KGHSH and CDR2 LQKENI come from the germline V gene. This CDR3 region has 15 residues. As DNA, the CDR3 is TGTGCCAGCTCACCTCTCAGTGTGAGCTCCTACGAGCAGTACTTC. Protein sequence: CASSPLSVSSYEQYF.

This clonotype has only a few counts. The CDR3 reads CASSLVQGAVEQYF. The DNA for the CDR3 is TGTGCCAGCAGCTTGGTTCAGGGGGCGGTCGAGCAGTACTTC. V is TRBV5-6 and J is TRBJ2-7; 8 bases are shared with TRBD1. The CDR3 consists of 14 residues. The J segment lost 6 bases and the V segment lost 0 bases, leaving 5 bases of the junction unmatched. CDR1 is SGHDT, CDR2 YYEEEE, per germline. Full variable domain (missing parts from reference TRBV5-6 and TRBJ2-7): DAGVTQSPTHLIKTRGQQVTLRCSPKSGHDTVSWYQQALGQGPQFIFQYYEEEERQRGNFPDRFSGHQFPNYSSELNVNALLLGDSALYLCASSLVQGAVEQYFGPGTRLTVT.

This clonotype was picked up a small number of times. The chain has TRBV20-1 and TRBJ2-3, with D possibly TRBD2 on 7 matching bases. The CDR3 length is 15 residues. The V and J ends lost 1 base and 5 bases respectively, with 16 bases between them. Germline CDR1 and CDR2: DFQATT and SNEGSKA (reference sequence). The CDR3 region is CSARVGAKRGDTQYF. The CDR3 DNA sequence: TGCAGTGCTAGAGTGGGGGCAAAGCGGGGAGATACGCAGTATTTT.

This chain uses TRBV9 with TRBJ1-2; no clear D. The V and J ends lost 0 bases and 6 bases respectively, with 12 bases between them. Germline values: CDR1 SGDLS, CDR2 YYNGEE. This CDR3 spans 14 amino acids. The CDR3 DNA reads TGTGCCAGCAGCGTAGGGCAGGAGCTTGATGGCTACACCTTC. Protein: CASSVGQELDGYTF.

CDR3 DNA: TGTGCCAGCAGACGACAGCCTAACACTGAAGCTTTCTTT. Its translation is CASRRQPNTEAFF. V gene TRBV6-1 combines with J gene TRBJ1-1; a weak D match, TRBD1 (5 bases). Trimming shortened V by 6 bases and J by 2 bases, and 10 bases separated the two germline ends. The CDR3 covers 13 residues. Looked up from germline, CDR1 is MNHNS and CDR2 is SASEGT.

This clonotype was counted at least ten times. The rearrangement joins TRBV20-1 to TRBJ2-3, with D possibly being TRBD2 (5 bases). Trimming removed 2 bases from V and 10 bases from J, with 13 bases in between. The CDR3 runs 12 residues. CDR1 is DFQATT and CDR2 is SNEGSKA in the germline V gene (reference sequence). The CDR3 spells CSARLALTAQYF. DNA of the CDR3: TGCAGTGCTAGACTAGCCCTAACGGCGCAGTATTTT.

This clonotype has a handful of counts. The CDR3 DNA is TGTGCCAGCAGCTCACAGGGTTTCTACAATGAGCAGTTCTTC. Translated: CASSSQGFYNEQFF. The chain combines TRBV3-1 with TRBJ2-1, with D perhaps matching TRBD1 (6 bases). Per the germline V gene, CDR1 is LGHDT and CDR2 is YNNKEL (reference sequence). This CDR3 has 14 amino acids. V shed 5 bases and J shed 3 bases, with 11 bases lying between them.

In this sample, this clonotype turned up a few times. The chain joins TRBV27 to TRBJ1-2; TRBD1 aligns across 10 bases. After removal of 5 bases from V and 8 bases from J, the junction contained 5 bases not matched to a gene. CDR1 and CDR2 (germline): MNHEY, SMNVEV (reference sequence). This CDR3 is 13 amino acids long. The CDR3 here is CASSTGTGVGYTF. In DNA, the CDR3 is TGTGCCAGCAGTACCGGGACAGGGGTAGGCTACACCTTC.

This clonotype has only a few counts. The rearrangement links TRBV30 to TRBJ1-1; D not certain. The CDR3 has 14 residues. CDR1 GTSNPN and CDR2 SVGIG come from the germline V gene (reference sequence). Trimming took off 3 bases at V and 0 bases at J, with 11 bases between the two ends. The CDR3 DNA sequence: TGTGCCTGGAGAACCAGATCGTTGAACACTGAAGCTTTCTTT. Translating it yields CAWRTRSLNTEAFF.

This clonotype has ten or more counts. In nucleotides, the CDR3 is TGTGCCAGCAGCTCCCTAGCGGGAGGGGAGCTGTTTTTT. Its protein product is CASSSLAGGELFF. This chain connects TRBV7-9 to TRBJ2-2, with 9 bases identical to TRBD2. Unmatched junction bases numbered 2, after V lost 4 bases and J lost 8 bases. The CDR3 runs to 13 residues. The V gene's germline CDR1 is SEHNR and CDR2 FQNEAQ (reference sequence).

V gene TRBV20-1 combines with J gene TRBJ1-1, with D unresolved. The CDR3 extends over 14 amino acids. V was pared by 1 base and J by 0 bases, with 9 bases between. CDR1 and CDR2 from the germline V gene are DFQATT and SNEGSKA (reference sequence). The CDR3 region has the DNA TGCAGTGCTAGAGGATACTCGCTGAACACTGAAGCTTTCTTT. This translates into CSARGYSLNTEAFF.

This clonotype came up a few times. The V and J genes are TRBV7-3 and TRBJ2-7; 7 bases map to TRBD1. There are 13 residues in the CDR3. Trimming removed 5 bases from V and 7 bases from J; junction bases left unmatched: 8. Germline V gene sequence: CDR1 SGHTA, CDR2 FQGTGA. The CDR3 DNA reads TGTGCCAGCAGCATAAACAGGGGCGGAGAGCAGTACTTC. It codes for CASSINRGGEQYF. Filled out from reference TRBV7-3 and TRBJ2-7, the complete variable domain reads GAGVSQTPSNKVTEKGKYVELRCDPISGHTALYWYRQSLGQGPEFLIYFQGTGAADDSGLPNDRFFAVRPEGSVSTLKIQRTERGDSAVYLCASSINRGGEQYFGPGTRLTVT.

The V and J genes are TRBV29-1 and TRBJ2-7; D not certain. The CDR3 totals 12 residues. The V end lost 3 bases, the J end lost 7 bases, and 13 bases lay between the germline ends. CDR1 and CDR2 (germline): SQVTM, ANQGSEA. The chain's CDR3 is CSVEDGPWEQYF. CDR3 DNA: TGCAGCGTTGAGGACGGTCCCTGGGAGCAGTACTTC.

This chain joins TRBV29-1 and TRBJ2-7; TRBD2 matches at 8 bases. Germline trimming cut 1 base from V and 4 bases from J; bases unmatched to any gene: 3. CDR3 length: 13 residues. The V gene's germline CDR1 is SQVTM and CDR2 ANQGSEA. CDR3 DNA: TGCAGCGTTGAAGGCGGGAGGAGGTACGAGCAGTACTTC. Its protein product is CSVEGGRRYEQYF.

This chain joins TRBV25-1 and TRBJ1-6, with 8 nucleotides matching TRBD1. V lost 7 bases to trimming and J lost 7 bases; unmatched junction nucleotides: 9. CDR1 and CDR2 from the germline V gene are MGHDK and SYGVNS. The CDR3 covers 15 residues. The CDR3: CASTPPGQANSPLHF. CDR3 coding DNA: TGTGCCAGCACCCCCCCGGGACAGGCCAATTCACCCCTCCACTTT.